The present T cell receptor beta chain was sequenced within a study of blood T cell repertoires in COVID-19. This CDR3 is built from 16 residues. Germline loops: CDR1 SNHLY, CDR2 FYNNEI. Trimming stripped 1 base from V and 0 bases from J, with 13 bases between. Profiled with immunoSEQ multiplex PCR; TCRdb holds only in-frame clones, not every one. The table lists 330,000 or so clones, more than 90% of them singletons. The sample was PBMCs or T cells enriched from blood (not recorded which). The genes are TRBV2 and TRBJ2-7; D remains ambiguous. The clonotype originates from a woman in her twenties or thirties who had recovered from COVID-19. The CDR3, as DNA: TGTGCCAGCAGTGAAGGTCCACTTACCCTCTCCTACGAGCAGTACTTC. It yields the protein CASSEGPLTLSYEQYF.